The clone carrying this TCR beta chain was seen only once. The CDR3 runs to 16 residues. The germline gives CDR1 LGHNA, CDR2 YSLEER. Trimming took 0 bases from V and 4 from J; bases not matched to a gene: 5. In the PCR, 60 Vbeta and 13 Jbeta primers were used. Only in-frame clones appear in the TCRdb table, and some are missing; sequencing was by immunoSEQ multiplex PCR. The table has fewer than 250,000 clones, over 60% seen once. This specimen belongs to a study of cytomegalovirus exposure and HLA in healthy donors. This chain links TRBV4-3 with TRBJ2-1, with 8 nucleotides matching TRBD2. This clonotype was obtained from a woman between 25 and 40 years old in good health and CMV-seropositive. The specimen was PBMCs. CDR3 in amino acids: CASSQDWRGAYNEQFF. CDR3 nucleotide sequence: TGCGCCAGCAGCCAAGATTGGCGGGGGGCATACAATGAGCAGTTCTTC.